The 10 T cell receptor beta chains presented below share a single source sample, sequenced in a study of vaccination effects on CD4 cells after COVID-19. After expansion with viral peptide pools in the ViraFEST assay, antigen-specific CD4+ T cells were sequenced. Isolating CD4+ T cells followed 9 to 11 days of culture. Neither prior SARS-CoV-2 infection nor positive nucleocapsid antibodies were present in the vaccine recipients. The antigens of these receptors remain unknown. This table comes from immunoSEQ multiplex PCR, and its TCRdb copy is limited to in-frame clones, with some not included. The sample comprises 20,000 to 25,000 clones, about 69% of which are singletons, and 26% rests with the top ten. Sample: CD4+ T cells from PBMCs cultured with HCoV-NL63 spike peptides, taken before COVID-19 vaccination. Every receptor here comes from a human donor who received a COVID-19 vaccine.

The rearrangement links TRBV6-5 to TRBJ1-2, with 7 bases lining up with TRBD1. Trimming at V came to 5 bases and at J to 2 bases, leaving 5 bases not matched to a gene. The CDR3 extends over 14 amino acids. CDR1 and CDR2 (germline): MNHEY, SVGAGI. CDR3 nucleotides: TGTGCCAGCAGTACCACGACAGGGAACTATGGCTACACCTTC. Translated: CASSTTTGNYGYTF.

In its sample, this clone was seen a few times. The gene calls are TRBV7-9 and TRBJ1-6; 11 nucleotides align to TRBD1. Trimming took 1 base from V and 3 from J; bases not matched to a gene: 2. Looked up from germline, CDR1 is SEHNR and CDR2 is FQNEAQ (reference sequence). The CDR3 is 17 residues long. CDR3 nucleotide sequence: TGTGCCAGCAGCTTAGGGACAGGGGGCCACTATAATTCACCCCTCCACTTT. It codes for CASSLGTGGHYNSPLHF.

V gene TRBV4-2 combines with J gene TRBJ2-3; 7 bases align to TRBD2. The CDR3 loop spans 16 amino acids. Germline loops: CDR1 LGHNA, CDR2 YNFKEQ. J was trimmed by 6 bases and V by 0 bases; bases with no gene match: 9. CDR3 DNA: TGTGCCAGCAGCCAAGATGGGGCTAGCGGAAGGGATACGCAGTATTTT. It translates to CASSQDGASGRDTQYF.

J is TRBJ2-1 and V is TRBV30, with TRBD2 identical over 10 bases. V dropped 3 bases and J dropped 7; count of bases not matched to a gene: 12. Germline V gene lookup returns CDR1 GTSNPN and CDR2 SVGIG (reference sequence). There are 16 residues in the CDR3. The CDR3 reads CAWRDLKREGGNEQFF. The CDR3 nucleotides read TGTGCCTGGAGGGACCTTAAGCGGGAGGGTGGTAATGAGCAGTTCTTC. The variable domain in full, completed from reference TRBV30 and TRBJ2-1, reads SQTIHQWPATLVQPVGSPLSLECTVEGTSNPNLYWYRQAAGRGLQLLFYSVGIGQISSEVPQNLSASRPQDRQFILSSKKLLLSDSGFYLCAWRDLKREGGNEQFFGPGTRLTVL.

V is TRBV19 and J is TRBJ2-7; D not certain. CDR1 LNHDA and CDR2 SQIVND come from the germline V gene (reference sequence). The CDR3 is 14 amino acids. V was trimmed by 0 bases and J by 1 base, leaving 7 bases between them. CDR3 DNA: TGTGCCAGTAGTATAGATGATCCATCCTACGAGCAGTACTTC. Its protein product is CASSIDDPSYEQYF.

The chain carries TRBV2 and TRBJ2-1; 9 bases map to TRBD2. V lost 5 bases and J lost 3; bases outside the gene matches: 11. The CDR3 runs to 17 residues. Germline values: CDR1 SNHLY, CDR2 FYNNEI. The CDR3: CASSPLSGLALYNEQFF. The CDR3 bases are TGTGCCAGCAGTCCGCTCTCGGGACTAGCCCTCTACAATGAGCAGTTCTTC.

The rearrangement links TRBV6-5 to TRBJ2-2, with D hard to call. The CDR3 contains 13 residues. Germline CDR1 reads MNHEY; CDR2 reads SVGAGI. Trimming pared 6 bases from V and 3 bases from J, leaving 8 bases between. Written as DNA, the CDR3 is TGTGCCAGCAGGGCCCCTTACACCGGGGAGCTGTTTTTT. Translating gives CASRAPYTGELFF.

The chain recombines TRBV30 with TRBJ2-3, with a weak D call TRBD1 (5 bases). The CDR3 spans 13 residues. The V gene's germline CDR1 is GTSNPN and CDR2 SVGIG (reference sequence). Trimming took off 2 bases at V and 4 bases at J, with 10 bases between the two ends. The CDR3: CAWSRRRADTQYF. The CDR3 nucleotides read TGTGCCTGGAGTCGTCGCAGGGCAGATACGCAGTATTTT.

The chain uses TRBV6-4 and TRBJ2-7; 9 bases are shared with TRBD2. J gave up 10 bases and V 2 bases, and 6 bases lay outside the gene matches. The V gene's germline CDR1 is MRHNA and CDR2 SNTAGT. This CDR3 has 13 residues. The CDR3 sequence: CASSDRPSGEQYF. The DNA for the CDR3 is TGTGCCAGCAGTGACAGGCCTAGCGGGGAACAGTACTTC.

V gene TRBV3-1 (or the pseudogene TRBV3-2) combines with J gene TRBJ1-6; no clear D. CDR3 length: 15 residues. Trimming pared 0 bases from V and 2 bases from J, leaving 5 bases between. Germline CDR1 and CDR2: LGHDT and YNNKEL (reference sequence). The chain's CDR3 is CASSQDRAYNSPLHF. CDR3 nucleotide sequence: TGTGCCAGCAGCCAAGATCGGGCCTATAATTCACCCCTCCACTTT.